This is a list of T cell receptor beta chains from one sample in a study of Graves' ophthalmopathy and Graves' hyperthyroidism. TCRdb reprocessed the multiplex PCR reads with MiXCR, giving one entry per CDR3 protein. The repertoire consists of hundreds of thousands of distinct CDR3 sequences, with around 40% occurring once and the leading ten covering 40% to 55%. The sample consisted of peripheral blood. These receptors came from an adult man with Graves' ophthalmopathy. The CDR3 runs from the conserved cysteine through the conserved F or W. The order of the fields is clone size, J gene, V gene, D gene, CDR3 length, CDR3 DNA, CDR3 protein. The D gene is left open where the match is weak. Clone size is given for some rows only: seen once, a few or many times, or a class if the clone is expanded.

>many|TRBJ1-5|TRBV15|-|14
TGTGCCACCAGCCAACAACAGCGTAATCAGCCCCAGCATTTT
CATSQQQRNQPQHF
>-|TRBJ2-7|TRBV2|-|13
TGTGCCAGTAGTAAGTGGGGGAACTACGAGCAGTACTTC
CASSKWGNYEQYF
>-|TRBJ2-5|TRBV5-4|TRBD2|15
TGTGCCAGCACCAGAGCGGGGGACCCCCAAGAGACCCAGTACTTC
CASTRAGDPQETQYF
>-|TRBJ2-5|TRBV9|-|12
TGTGCCAGCAGCGTAGGGGATGAGACCCAGTACTTC
CASSVGDETQYF
>-|TRBJ2-7|TRBV11-2|-|16
TGTGCCAGCAGCATAAGGAGACAGCGACTCTTCCACGAGCAGTACTTC
CASSIRRQRLFHEQYF
>-|TRBJ2-5|TRBV7-9|-|15
TGTGCCAGCAGCCCAGGAGGGAAGCCACAAGAGACCCAGTACTTC
CASSPGGKPQETQYF
>-|TRBJ2-7|TRBV2|TRBD2|15
TGTGCCAGCAGCTCCTCGGGACTAGCGGACTACGAGCAGTACTTC
CASSSSGLADYEQYF
>few|TRBJ1-2|TRBV7-8|-|13
TGTGCCAGCAGCGCGGACCCAATTGAGGGCTACACCTTC
CASSADPIEGYTF
>many|TRBJ1-2|TRBV25-1|-|12
TGTGCCAGCAGTTCCCAGGCGGGGGGCTACACCTTC
CASSSQAGGYTF
>many|TRBJ1-5|TRBV19|-|13
TGTGCCAGTAGTACGCCGGGCAATCAGCCCCAGCATTTT
CASSTPGNQPQHF
>-|TRBJ1-5|TRBV25-1|-|15
TGTGCCAGCAGTTCTTTTGGGGCCCCCAATCAGCCCCAGCATTTT
CASSSFGAPNQPQHF
>few|TRBJ2-2|TRBV19|-|15
TGTGCCAGTAGTGGCCAAGGGTTGGGGACCGGGGAGCTGTTTTTT
CASSGQGLGTGELFF
>many|TRBJ2-5|TRBV7-2|-|17
TGTGCCAGCAGCTCCTCTCCTCGACGTAGACCGTGGGAGACCCAGTACTTC
CASSSSPRRRPWETQYF
>-|TRBJ2-2|TRBV19|-|18
TGTGCCAGTAGTATAGACAACCCGACAGGAACGAACACCGGGGAGCTGTTTTTT
CASSIDNPTGTNTGELFF
>-|TRBJ1-5|TRBV19|-|13
TGTGCCAGTAGCACCATGGGGAATCAGCCCCAGCATTTT
CASSTMGNQPQHF
>-|TRBJ1-1|TRBV11-2|-|12
TGTGCCAGCAGCCACGGAGGCTCCGCGGCTTTCTTT
CASSHGGSAAFF
>-|TRBJ2-7|TRBV10-2|TRBD1|14
TGCGCCAGCCCCTCCGGGACAGGGGGGAGGGAGCAGTACTTC
CASPSGTGGREQYF
>few|TRBJ1-3|TRBV20-1|-|14
TGCAGTGCTAGGGCGTTCGACTCTGGAAACACCATATATTTT
CSARAFDSGNTIYF
>once|TRBJ1-1|TRBV7-2|-|14
TGTGCCAGCAGCTTAAAGGGCAAGCGCACTGAAGCTTTCTTC
CASSLKGKRTEAFF
>once|TRBJ1-3|TRBV6-2/TRBV6-3|TRBD1|18
TGTGCCAGCAGTTACCTAAGGGACAGGGAGTCGGTTCGAAACACCATATATTTT
CASSYLRDRESVRNTIYF
>-|TRBJ1-2|TRBV15|TRBD1|15
TGTGCCACCAGCAGAGACGGAGGGGGCACCTATGGCTACACCTTC
CATSRDGGGTYGYTF
>-|TRBJ2-7|TRBV20-1|TRBD2|16
TGCAGTGCTAGAGATCCCGGGGAGGGGCGCGGGTACGAGCAGTACTTC
CSARDPGEGRGYEQYF
>-|TRBJ1-1|TRBV7-9|-|14
TGTGCCAGCAGCCGACAGGTATTCAACACTGAAGCTTTCTTT
CASSRQVFNTEAFF